This T cell receptor (beta chain) was found in a study of cytomegalovirus exposure and HLA in healthy donors. Study-wide points: The authors judged a highly shared variant cluster likely a sequencing artifact.

On this clone: Its target is unknown.

The CDR3 sequence is 16 residues long. Trimming shortened V by 5 bases and J by 4 bases, and 17 bases separated the two germline ends. Germline values: CDR1 SGHTA, CDR2 FQGNSA. The primer mix had 60 Vbeta and 13 Jbeta primers. Using immunoSEQ multiplex PCR, the repertoire was profiled, and TCRdb retains in-frame clones only, with some absent. The table has approximately 110,000 clones, 12% to 15% seen once. The TCR sequence derives from a female donor in good health and CMV-seronegative. The chain has TRBV7-2 and TRBJ1-4, with D possibly being TRBD1 (5 bases). The specimen was PBMCs. The CDR3 protein is CASSRTLGRGNEKLFF. The CDR3 DNA reads as TGTGCCAGCAGCCGAACCCTAGGGAGGGGTAATGAAAAACTGTTTTTT.